This entry describes one T cell receptor (beta chain). Clones were sequenced by immunoSEQ multiplex PCR, and TCRdb holds only the in-frame ones, with some missing. The sample shows roughly 30,000 clones, 83% of them seen only once. The sample comes from a study of sequential checkpoint blockade in melanoma. Germline CDR1 GTSNPN, CDR2 SVGIG (reference sequence). The V and J ends lost 7 bases and 5 bases, in that order; junction bases with no gene match: 15. The CDR3 has 18 amino acids. The treatment was: randomized to nivolumab then ipilimumab (arm A) or the reverse (arm B). PBMC sorting kept live CD3+CD8+ cells without CD19 or CD56.

The chain employs TRBV30 and TRBJ2-3, with 16 bases identical to TRBD2. The sample in question was CD8+ T cells sorted from blood (inferred from file names), obtained from a patient given nivolumab and ipilimumab in sequence. The source of this sequence is a human donor with melanoma. The CDR3, as DNA: TGTGCCTCGTCCCCCGGGACTAGCGGGAGGGCCCGGAGAGATACGCAGTATTTT. This gives the protein CASSPGTSGRARRDTQYF.